This TCR beta chain was recovered during a study of CD8+CD57+ T cells in acquired aplastic anemia. Study-wide background: Sorting CD4+ and CD8+ cells gave DNA averaging about 3.3 ug. Healthy CD8+ samples averaged around 10 million reads. Study results and caveats: CD8+ Simpson's diversity did not differ significantly between patients and controls. Patients and controls turned out to have approximately 29 CD8+ CDR3 sequences in common.

CDR3 and TCR beta VDJ profiling relied on genomic DNA as the template. In TCRdb, the reads were re-called with MiXCR into one record per CDR3 protein. Here the sample spans 180,000 or so distinct CDR3 sequences, approximately 46% being singletons. This clonotype was counted between two and nine times. Its antigen remains unidentified. This TCR came from a human donor in good health. Sequencing was done on a sample of sorted CD4+, CD8+, or CD8+CD57+ T cells (not recorded which) from PBMCs.

CDR3 loop: CASRIGGTEAFF. Written as DNA, the CDR3 is TGTGCCAGTAGGATCGGGGGCACTGAAGCTTTCTTT. V gene TRBV19 combines with J gene TRBJ1-1; the D gene is possibly TRBD1 (5 bases). V lost 6 bases and J 4 bases, leaving 9 bases between the germline ends. This CDR3 contains 12 residues. Germline lookup yields CDR1 LNHDA and CDR2 SQIVND (reference sequence).